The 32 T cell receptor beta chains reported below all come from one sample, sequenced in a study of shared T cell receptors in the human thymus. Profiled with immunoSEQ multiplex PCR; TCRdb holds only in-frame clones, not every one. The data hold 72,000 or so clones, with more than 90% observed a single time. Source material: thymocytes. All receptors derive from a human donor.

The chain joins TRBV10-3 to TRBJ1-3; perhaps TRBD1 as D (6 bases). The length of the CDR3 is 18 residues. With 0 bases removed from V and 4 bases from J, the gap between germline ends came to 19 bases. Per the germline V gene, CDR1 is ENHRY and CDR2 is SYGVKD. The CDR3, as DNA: TGTGCCATCAGTGAGTCGGGGGGCCAGGGCGTCCTAGGAAACACCATATATTTT. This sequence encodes CAISESGGQGVLGNTIYF.

CDR3 amino acids: CASSLPGPASYEQYF. The DNA for the CDR3 is TGTGCCAGCAGTCTTCCCGGGCCAGCCTCCTACGAGCAGTACTTC. This rearrangement joins TRBV7-2 to TRBJ2-7; D gene unclear. Germline-derived CDR1 and CDR2 are SGHTA and FQGNSA. Trimming cost V 6 bases and J 0 bases, with 15 bases left between them. The CDR3 is 15 amino acids.

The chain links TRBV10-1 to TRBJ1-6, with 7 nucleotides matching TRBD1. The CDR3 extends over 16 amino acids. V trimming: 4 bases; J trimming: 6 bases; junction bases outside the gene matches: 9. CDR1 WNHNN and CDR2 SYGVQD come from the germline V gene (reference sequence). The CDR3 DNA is TGCGCCAGCAGTGCGGGACCGGGACAGCTTAATTCACCCCTCCACTTT. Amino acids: CASSAGPGQLNSPLHF.

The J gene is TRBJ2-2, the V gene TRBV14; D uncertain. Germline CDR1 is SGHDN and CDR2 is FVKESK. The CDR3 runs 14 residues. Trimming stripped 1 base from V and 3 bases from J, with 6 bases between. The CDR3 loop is CASSQVMDTGELFF. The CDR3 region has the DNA TGTGCCAGCAGCCAAGTAATGGACACCGGGGAGCTGTTTTTT.

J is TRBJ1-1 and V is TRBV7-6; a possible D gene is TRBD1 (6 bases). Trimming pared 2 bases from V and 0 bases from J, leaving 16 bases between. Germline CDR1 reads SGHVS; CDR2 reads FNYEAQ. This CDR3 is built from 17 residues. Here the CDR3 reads CASSLKSGAYMNTEAFF. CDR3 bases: TGTGCCAGCAGCTTAAAATCGGGGGCCTACATGAACACTGAAGCTTTCTTT.

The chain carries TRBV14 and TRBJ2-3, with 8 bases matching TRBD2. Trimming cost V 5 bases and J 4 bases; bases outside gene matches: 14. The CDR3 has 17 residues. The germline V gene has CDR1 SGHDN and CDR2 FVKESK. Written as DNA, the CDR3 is TGTGCCAGCAGCTCGGGGGGGTCCAGGGTGTCCCCAGATACGCAGTATTTT. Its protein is CASSSGGSRVSPDTQYF.

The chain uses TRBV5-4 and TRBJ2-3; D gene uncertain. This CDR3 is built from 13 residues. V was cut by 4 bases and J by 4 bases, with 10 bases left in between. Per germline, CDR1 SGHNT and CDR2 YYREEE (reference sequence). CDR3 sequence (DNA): TGTGCCAGCAGCCAGCGTCCCGCAGATACGCAGTATTTT. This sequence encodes CASSQRPADTQYF.

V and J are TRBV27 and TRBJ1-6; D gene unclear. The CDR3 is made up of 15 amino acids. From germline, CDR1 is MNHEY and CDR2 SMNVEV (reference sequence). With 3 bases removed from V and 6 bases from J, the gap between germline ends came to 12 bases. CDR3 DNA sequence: TGTGCCAGCAGTTTCCTGGGAGGGCCTAATTCACCCCTCCACTTT. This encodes CASSFLGGPNSPLHF.

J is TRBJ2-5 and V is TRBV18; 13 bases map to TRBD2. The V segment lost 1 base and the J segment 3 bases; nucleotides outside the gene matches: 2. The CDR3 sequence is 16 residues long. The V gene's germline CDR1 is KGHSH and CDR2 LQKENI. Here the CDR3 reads CASSPRGLAGEETQYF. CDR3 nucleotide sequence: TGTGCCAGCTCACCACGTGGACTAGCGGGGGAAGAGACCCAGTACTTC.

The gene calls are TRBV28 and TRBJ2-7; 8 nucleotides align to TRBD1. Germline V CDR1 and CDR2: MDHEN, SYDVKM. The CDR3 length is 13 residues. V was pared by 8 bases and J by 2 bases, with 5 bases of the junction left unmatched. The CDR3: CASSSDRAYEQYF. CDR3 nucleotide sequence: TGTGCCAGCTCCTCGGACAGGGCCTACGAGCAGTACTTC.

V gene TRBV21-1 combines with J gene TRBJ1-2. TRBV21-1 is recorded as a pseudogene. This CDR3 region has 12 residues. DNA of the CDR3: TGTGCCAGCCCAAGTAGGCACTATGGCTACACCTTC. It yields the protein CASPSRHYGYTF.

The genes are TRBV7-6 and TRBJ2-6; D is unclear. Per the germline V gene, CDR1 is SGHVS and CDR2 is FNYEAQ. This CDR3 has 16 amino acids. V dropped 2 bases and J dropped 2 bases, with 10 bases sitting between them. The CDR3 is CASSLKGIPGANVLTF. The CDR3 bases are TGTGCCAGCAGCTTAAAAGGTATCCCTGGGGCCAACGTCCTGACTTTC.

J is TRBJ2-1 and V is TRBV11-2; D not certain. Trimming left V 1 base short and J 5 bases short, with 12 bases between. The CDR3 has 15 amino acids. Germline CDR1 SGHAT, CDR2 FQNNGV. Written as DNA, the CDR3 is TGTGCCAGCAGCTTAGGCTTTCAGACCAACAATGAGCAGTTCTTC. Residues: CASSLGFQTNNEQFF.

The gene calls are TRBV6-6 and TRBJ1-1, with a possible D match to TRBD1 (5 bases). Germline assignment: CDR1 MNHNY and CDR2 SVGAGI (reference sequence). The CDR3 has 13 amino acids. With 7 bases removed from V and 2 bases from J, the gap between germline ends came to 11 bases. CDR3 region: CASTNGTNTEAFF. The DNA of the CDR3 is TGTGCCAGCACGAATGGGACTAACACTGAAGCTTTCTTT.

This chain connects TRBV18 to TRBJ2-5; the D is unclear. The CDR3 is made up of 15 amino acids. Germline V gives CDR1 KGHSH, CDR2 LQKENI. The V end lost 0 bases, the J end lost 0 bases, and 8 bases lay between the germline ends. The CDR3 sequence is CASSPPRPNQETQYF. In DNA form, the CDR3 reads TGTGCCAGCTCACCACCGCGACCCAACCAAGAGACCCAGTACTTC. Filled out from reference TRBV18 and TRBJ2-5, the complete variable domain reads NAGVMQNPRHLVRRRGQEARLRCSPMKGHSHVYWYRQLPEEGLKFMVYLQKENIIDESGMPKERFSAEFPKEGPSILRIQQVVRGDSAAYFCASSPPRPNQETQYFGPGTRLLVL.

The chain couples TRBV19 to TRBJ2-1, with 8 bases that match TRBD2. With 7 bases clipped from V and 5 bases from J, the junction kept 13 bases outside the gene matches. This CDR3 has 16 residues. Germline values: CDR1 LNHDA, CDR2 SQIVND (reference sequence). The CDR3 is CASTPSAGGPHNEQFF. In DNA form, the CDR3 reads TGTGCCAGTACCCCCTCGGCGGGGGGCCCCCACAATGAGCAGTTCTTC.

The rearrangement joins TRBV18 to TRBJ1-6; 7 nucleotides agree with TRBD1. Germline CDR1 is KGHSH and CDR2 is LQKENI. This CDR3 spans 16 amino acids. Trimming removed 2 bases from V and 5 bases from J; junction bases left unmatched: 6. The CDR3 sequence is CASSPSGQSNNSPLHF. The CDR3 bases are TGTGCCAGCTCACCATCGGGACAGAGTAATAATTCACCCCTCCACTTT.

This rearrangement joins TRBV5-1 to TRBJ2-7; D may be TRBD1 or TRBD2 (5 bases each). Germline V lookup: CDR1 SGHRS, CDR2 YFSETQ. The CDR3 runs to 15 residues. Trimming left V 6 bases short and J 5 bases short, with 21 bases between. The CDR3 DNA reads TGCGCCAGCACTACCCTTGGGGCAGGGACGGACGAGCAGTACTTC. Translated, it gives CASTTLGAGTDEQYF.

CDR3 DNA: TGTGCCCGGGGACGGGATCTCGGACGAGTCGTTTCACCCCTCCACTTT. The encoded protein is CARGRDLGRVVSPLHF. The chain couples TRBV2 to TRBJ1-6, with D possibly matching TRBD1 (5 bases). Germline CDR1 is SNHLY and CDR2 is FYNNEI. CDR3 length: 16 amino acids. Trimming cost V 11 bases and J 9 bases, with 26 bases left between them. Variable domain in full (rest from reference TRBV2 and TRBJ1-6): EPEVTQTPSHQVTQMGQEVILRCVPISNHLYFYWYRQILGQKVEFLVSFYNNEISEKSEIFDDQFSVERPDGSNFTLKIRSTKLEDSAMYFCARGRDLGRVVSPLHFGNGTRLTVT.

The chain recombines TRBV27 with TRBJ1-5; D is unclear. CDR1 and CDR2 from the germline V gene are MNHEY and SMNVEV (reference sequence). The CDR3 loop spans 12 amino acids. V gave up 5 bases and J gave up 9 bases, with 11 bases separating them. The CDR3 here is CASSPYPGPQHF. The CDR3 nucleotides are TGTGCCAGCAGTCCCTATCCCGGGCCCCAGCATTTT.

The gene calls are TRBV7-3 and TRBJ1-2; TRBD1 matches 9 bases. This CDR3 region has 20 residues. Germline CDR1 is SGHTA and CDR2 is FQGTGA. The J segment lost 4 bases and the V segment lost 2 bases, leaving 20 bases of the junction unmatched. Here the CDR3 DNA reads TGTGCCAGCAGCTTAGGCACCCTCGGGCACAGGGGGCATTGGGTCTATGGCTACACCTTC. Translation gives CASSLGTLGHRGHWVYGYTF.

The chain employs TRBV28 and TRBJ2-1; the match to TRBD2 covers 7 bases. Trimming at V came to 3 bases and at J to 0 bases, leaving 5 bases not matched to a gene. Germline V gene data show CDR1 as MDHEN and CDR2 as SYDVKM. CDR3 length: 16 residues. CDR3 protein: CASSLRGGSSYNEQFF. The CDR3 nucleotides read TGTGCCAGCAGTTTGCGCGGGGGTAGCTCCTACAATGAGCAGTTCTTC. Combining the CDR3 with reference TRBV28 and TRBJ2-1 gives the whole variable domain DVKVTQSSRYLVKRTGEKVFLECVQDMDHENMFWYRQDPGLGLRLIYFSYDVKMKEKGDIPEGYSVSREKKERFSLILESASTNQTSMYLCASSLRGGSSYNEQFFGPGTRLTVL.

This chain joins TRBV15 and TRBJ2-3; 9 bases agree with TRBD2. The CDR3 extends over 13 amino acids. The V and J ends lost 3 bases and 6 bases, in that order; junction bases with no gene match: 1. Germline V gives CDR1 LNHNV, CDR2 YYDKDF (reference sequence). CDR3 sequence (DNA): TGTGCCACCAGCAGGCGGGGGGGGGATACGCAGTATTTT. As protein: CATSRRGGDTQYF. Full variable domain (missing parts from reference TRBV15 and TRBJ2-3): DAMVIQNPRYQVTQFGKPVTLSCSQTLNHNVMYWYQQKSSQAPKLLFHYYDKDFNNEADTPDNFQSRRPNTSFCFLDIRSPGLGDTAMYLCATSRRGGDTQYFGPGTRLTVL.

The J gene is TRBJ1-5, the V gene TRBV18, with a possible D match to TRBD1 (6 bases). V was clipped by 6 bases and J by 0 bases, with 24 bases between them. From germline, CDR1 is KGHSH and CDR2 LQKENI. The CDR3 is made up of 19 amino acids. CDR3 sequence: CASSSTHREEGYSNQPQHF. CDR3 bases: TGTGCCAGCTCTTCCACACACAGGGAAGAGGGATATAGCAATCAGCCCCAGCATTTT.

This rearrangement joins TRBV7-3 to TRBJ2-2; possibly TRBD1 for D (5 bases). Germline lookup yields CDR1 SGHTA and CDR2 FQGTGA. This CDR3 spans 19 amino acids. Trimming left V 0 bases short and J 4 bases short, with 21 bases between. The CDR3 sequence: CASSLTRRGHRRGTGELFF. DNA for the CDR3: TGTGCCAGCAGCTTAACTAGGCGAGGACACCGCCGAGGCACCGGGGAGCTGTTTTTT.

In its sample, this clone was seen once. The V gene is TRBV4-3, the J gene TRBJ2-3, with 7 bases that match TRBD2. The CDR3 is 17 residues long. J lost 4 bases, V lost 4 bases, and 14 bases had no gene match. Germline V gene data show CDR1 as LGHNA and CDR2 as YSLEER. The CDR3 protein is CASSLRRASGTPDTQYF. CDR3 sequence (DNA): TGCGCCAGCAGCCTCAGGCGGGCTAGCGGTACCCCAGATACGCAGTATTTT.

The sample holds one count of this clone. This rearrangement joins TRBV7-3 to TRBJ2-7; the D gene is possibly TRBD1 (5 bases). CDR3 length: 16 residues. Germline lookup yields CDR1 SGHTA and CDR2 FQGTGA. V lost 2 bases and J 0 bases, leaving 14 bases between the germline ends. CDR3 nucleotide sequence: TGTGCCAGCAGCTTACAGGGATACCCAAGCTCCTACGAGCAGTACTTC. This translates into CASSLQGYPSSYEQYF.

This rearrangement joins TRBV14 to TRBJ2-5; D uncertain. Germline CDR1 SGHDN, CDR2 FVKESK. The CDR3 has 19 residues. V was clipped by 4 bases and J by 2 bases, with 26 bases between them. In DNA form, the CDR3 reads TGTGCCAGCAGCCCATCCAATAGCCTGGCGCAGTTCGGGCAAGAGACCCAGTACTTC. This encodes CASSPSNSLAQFGQETQYF.

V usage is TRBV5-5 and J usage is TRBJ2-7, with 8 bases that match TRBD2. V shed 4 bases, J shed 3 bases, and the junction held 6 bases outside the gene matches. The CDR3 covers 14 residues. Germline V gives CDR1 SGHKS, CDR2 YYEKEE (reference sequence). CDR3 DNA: TGTGCCAGCAGCCCTAGGACTAGCTACTACGAGCAGTACTTC. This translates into CASSPRTSYYEQYF.

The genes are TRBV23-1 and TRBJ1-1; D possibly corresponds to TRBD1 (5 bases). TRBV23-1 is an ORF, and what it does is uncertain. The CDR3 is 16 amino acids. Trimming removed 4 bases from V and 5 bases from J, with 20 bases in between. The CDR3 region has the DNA TGCGCCAGCAGTCGGGCCTCGGGGCTCGGGTTAACTGAAGCTTTCTTT. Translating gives CASSRASGLGLTEAFF.

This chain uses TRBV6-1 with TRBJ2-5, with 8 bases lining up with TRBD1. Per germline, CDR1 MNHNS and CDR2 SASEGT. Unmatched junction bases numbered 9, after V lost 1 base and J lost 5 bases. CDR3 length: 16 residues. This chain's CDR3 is CASSEVRQGAWETQYF. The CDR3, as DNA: TGTGCCAGCAGTGAAGTTCGTCAGGGGGCTTGGGAGACCCAGTACTTC.

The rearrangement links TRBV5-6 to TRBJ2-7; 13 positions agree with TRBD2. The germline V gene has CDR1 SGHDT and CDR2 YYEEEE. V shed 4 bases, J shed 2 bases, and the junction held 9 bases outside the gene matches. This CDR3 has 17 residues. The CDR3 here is CASSPGLAGQRTYEQYF. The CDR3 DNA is TGTGCCAGCAGCCCGGGACTAGCGGGGCAGCGGACCTACGAGCAGTACTTC.